A single sample gave rise to the 19 T cell receptor beta chains below, sequenced in a study of CD8 T cells in Susac syndrome. It was with random hexamers that about 0.45 to 1 ug RNA was reverse transcribed. TCRdb recomputed calls from the immunoSEQ multiplex PCR reads with MiXCR, one row per CDR3 protein. The table records about 140,000 distinct CDR3 sequences, 85% to 95% of them present only once. Sequencing was carried out using CD4+ T cells from PBMCs. All receptors come from a human donor with multiple sclerosis.

The rearrangement links TRBV3-1 to TRBJ2-6, with 7 bases that match TRBD2. The germline CDR1 and CDR2 sequences are LGHDT and YNNKEL (reference sequence). V trimming: 4 bases; J trimming: 2 bases; junction bases outside the gene matches: 8. There are 17 residues in the CDR3. The CDR3 here is CASSLPSTSAGANVLTF. DNA for the CDR3: TGTGCCAGCAGCCTTCCCTCAACTAGCGCTGGGGCCAACGTCCTGACTTTC.

This chain links TRBV29-1 with TRBJ2-7, with D uncertain. Trimming took 4 bases from V and 0 from J, leaving 7 bases between them. This CDR3 spans 12 amino acids. Germline V lookup: CDR1 SQVTM, CDR2 ANQGSEA. The CDR3 coding sequence is TGCAGCGTTGGGTCAGACTCCTACGAGCAGTACTTC. This codes for CSVGSDSYEQYF.

This rearrangement joins TRBV7-3 to TRBJ1-1; D is perhaps TRBD1 (6 bases). The CDR3 covers 13 residues. The V gene's germline CDR1 is SGHTA and CDR2 FQGTGA. Trimming pared 4 bases from V and 1 base from J, leaving 7 bases between. CDR3 in amino acids: CASSSGANTEAFF. The CDR3 DNA reads as TGTGCCAGCAGCTCAGGGGCGAACACTGAAGCTTTCTTT. Based on the CDR3 plus reference TRBV7-3 and TRBJ1-1, the full variable domain is GAGVSQTPSNKVTEKGKYVELRCDPISGHTALYWYRQSLGQGPEFLIYFQGTGAADDSGLPNDRFFAVRPEGSVSTLKIQRTERGDSAVYLCASSSGANTEAFFGQGTRLTVV.

The chain uses TRBV29-1 and TRBJ2-3, with 10 positions matching TRBD1. V lost 6 bases and J lost 2; bases outside the gene matches: 5. This CDR3 comprises 14 residues. Germline CDR1 is SQVTM and CDR2 is ANQGSEA. The CDR3 region has the DNA TGCAGCGTGGGACAGGGGATCTCCACAGATACGCAGTATTTT. It codes for CSVGQGISTDTQYF.

The J gene is TRBJ2-5, the V gene TRBV28, with 7 bases that match TRBD2. The junction had 6 bases not matched to a gene; V was cut back by 6 bases and J by 2 bases. The length of the CDR3 is 14 residues. Germline CDR1 and CDR2: MDHEN and SYDVKM. The CDR3 reads CASSTWEGQETQYF. The CDR3 DNA follows: TGTGCCAGCAGCACCTGGGAGGGGCAAGAGACCCAGTACTTC.

The chain combines TRBV30 with TRBJ1-5; D might be TRBD1 (5 bases). V was trimmed by 3 bases and J by 5 bases, leaving 17 bases between them. CDR1 is GTSNPN and CDR2 is SVGIG in the germline V gene (reference sequence). The CDR3 consists of 15 residues. In DNA, the CDR3 is TGTGCCTGGAGCGGGGTTGAATCAGGGTATCAGCCCCAGCATTTT. This translates into CAWSGVESGYQPQHF.

The chain has TRBV29-1 and TRBJ1-1; no clear D. Trimming took off 2 bases at V and 1 base at J, with 5 bases between the two ends. Looked up from germline, CDR1 is SQVTM and CDR2 is ANQGSEA. This CDR3 region has 12 residues. The CDR3: CSVEPTNTEAFF. CDR3 nucleotide sequence: TGCAGCGTTGAACCCACGAACACTGAAGCTTTCTTT.

J is TRBJ2-7 and V is TRBV30; 7 nucleotides agree with TRBD1. Germline CDR1 reads GTSNPN; CDR2 reads SVGIG (reference sequence). V was clipped by 0 bases and J by 3 bases; unmatched bases: 5. The CDR3 contains 14 residues. The CDR3 nucleotides are TGTGCCTGGAGTGTGTCCCGGGACAGCTACGAGCAGTACTTC. Translating it yields CAWSVSRDSYEQYF.

The chain links TRBV20-1 to TRBJ2-5; 15 nucleotides agree with TRBD2. Per germline, CDR1 DFQATT and CDR2 SNEGSKA (reference sequence). With V trimmed by 4 bases and J by 4 bases, 10 bases remained unmatched. This CDR3 is 17 amino acids long. CDR3 protein: CSATRRTSGRVRETQYF. The CDR3 nucleotides read TGCAGTGCTACACGAAGGACTAGCGGGAGGGTTAGAGAGACCCAGTACTTC.

This clonotype showed up just once. The gene calls are TRBV24-1 and TRBJ2-5; no firm D call. This CDR3 is built from 14 residues. From germline, CDR1 is KGHDR and CDR2 SFDVKD. V was cut by 3 bases and J by 4 bases, with 11 bases left in between. CDR3 amino acids: CATSDPNSGETQYF. Here the CDR3 DNA reads TGTGCCACCAGTGATCCCAATAGTGGAGAGACCCAGTACTTC.

This sequence joins TRBV9 and TRBJ1-3; no firm D call. Germline V CDR1 and CDR2: SGDLS, YYNGEE. The CDR3 totals 16 residues. Trimming shortened V by 1 base and J by 0 bases, and 11 bases separated the two germline ends. For the CDR3, the DNA is TGTGCCAGCAGCGTATTCAGAGAGGTCTCTGGAAACACCATATATTTT. Its protein is CASSVFREVSGNTIYF.

The chain combines TRBV30 with TRBJ1-3; D is undetermined. The CDR3 extends over 13 amino acids. V lost 2 bases to trimming and J lost 1 base, with 6 bases between them. Germline V gene sequence: CDR1 GTSNPN, CDR2 SVGIG (reference sequence). CDR3: CAWSLRSGNTIYF. The CDR3 DNA reads as TGTGCCTGGAGTCTTCGGTCTGGAAACACCATATATTTT.

This chain links TRBV2 with TRBJ1-3; D remains unclear. The CDR3 runs to 13 residues. Germline loops: CDR1 SNHLY, CDR2 FYNNEI. V shed 10 bases and J shed 0 bases, with 10 bases lying between them. Here the CDR3 DNA reads TGTGCCACTCAGAGGGACTCTGGAAACACCATATATTTT. It translates to CATQRDSGNTIYF.

This chain connects TRBV5-1 to TRBJ2-1, with 11 bases that match TRBD2. Looked up from germline, CDR1 is SGHRS and CDR2 is YFSETQ. V lost 4 bases, J lost 3 bases, and 3 bases stayed unmatched. The CDR3 is made up of 15 amino acids. This chain's CDR3 is CASSKTSGVYNEQFF. CDR3 nucleotides: TGCGCCAGCAGCAAGACTAGCGGGGTCTACAATGAGCAGTTCTTC.

The chain joins TRBV20-1 to TRBJ2-4; 10 bases align to TRBD2. Germline trimming cut 1 base from V and 7 bases from J; bases unmatched to any gene: 4. CDR3 length equals 14 residues. Germline CDR1 is DFQATT and CDR2 is SNEGSKA (reference sequence). Here the CDR3 reads CSARVLAGLNIQYF. CDR3 nucleotides: TGCAGTGCTAGAGTACTAGCGGGATTGAACATTCAGTACTTC.

The chain has TRBV15 and TRBJ1-2; TRBD1 agrees at 10 bases. CDR3 length: 14 residues. Per germline, CDR1 LNHNV and CDR2 YYDKDF (reference sequence). V shed 5 bases and J 6 bases; nucleotides not matched to a gene: 6. Written as DNA, the CDR3 is TGTGCCACCAGCGACAGGGGGCGCTTGGATGGCTACACCTTC. Translation: CATSDRGRLDGYTF. Full variable domain (outside the CDR3, taken from reference TRBV15 and TRBJ1-2): DAMVIQNPRYQVTQFGKPVTLSCSQTLNHNVMYWYQQKSSQAPKLLFHYYDKDFNNEADTPDNFQSRRPNTSFCFLDIRSPGLGDTAMYLCATSDRGRLDGYTFGSGTRLTVV.

The V gene is TRBV5-1, the J gene TRBJ2-7, with 9 bases matching TRBD1. There are 15 residues in the CDR3. Germline trimming cut 0 bases from V and 6 bases from J; bases unmatched to any gene: 7. Germline loops: CDR1 SGHRS, CDR2 YFSETQ. The CDR3 DNA sequence: TGCGCCAGCAGCTTGGGCTGGGGACAGGGAGGCGAGCAGTACTTC. Its protein is CASSLGWGQGGEQYF.

V is TRBV6-4 and J is TRBJ2-1; D perhaps matches TRBD2 (6 bases). V was pared by 0 bases and J by 0 bases, with 12 bases between. Germline V gene data show CDR1 as MRHNA and CDR2 as SNTAGT. CDR3 size: 17 residues. The CDR3 nucleotides are TGTGCCAGCAGTGACTCCCCCGGGAGCAGCTCCTACAATGAGCAGTTCTTC. It encodes CASSDSPGSSSYNEQFF.

This clonotype was recorded once. This sequence joins TRBV30 and TRBJ2-7, with TRBD1 as a possible D gene (6 bases). V was shortened by 0 bases and J by 7 bases, with 16 bases between the two germline ends. This CDR3 comprises 14 residues. Germline V lookup: CDR1 GTSNPN, CDR2 SVGIG (reference sequence). The CDR3 loop reads CAWSVEFQRGEQYF. As DNA, the CDR3 is TGTGCCTGGAGTGTAGAGTTCCAGAGGGGGGAGCAGTACTTC.